A selection of T cell receptor beta chains follows, all from one sample in a study of neurological immune-mediated disorders. TCRdb itself ran the 5' RACE reads through MiXCR, one entry per CDR3 protein. The sample holds 40,000 to 60,000 distinct CDR3 sequences, around 14% seen once. The sample taken for sequencing was PBMCs. These TCRs come from a male donor with HTLV-1-associated myelopathy (HAM/TSP). Both conserved end residues are part of each CDR3. A D gene is named only where the DNA matches it firmly. Expanded clones get a size class; other rows say once, few or many, or leave the size out.

d_gene	j_gene	abundance	v_gene	CDR3nt	CDR3aa
NA	TRBJ2-1	medium-sized	TRBV9	TGTGCCAGCAGCGTGAATTTCCGTGAGCAGTTCTTC	CASSVNFREQFF
NA	TRBJ2-2	many	TRBV5-1	TGCGCCAGCAGCTTGGACCAGGGGTGGACCGGGGAGCTGTTTTTT	CASSLDQGWTGELFF
TRBD2	TRBJ2-2	many	TRBV29-1	TGCAGCGTCGCTCCCCTAGGGACTATGGGGGGTACCGGGGAGCTGTTTTTT	CSVAPLGTMGGTGELFF
NA	TRBJ2-1	NA	TRBV27	TGTGCCAGCAGTTTATTTGGGAATGAGCAGTTCTTC	CASSLFGNEQFF
NA	TRBJ1-2	many	TRBV18	TGTGCCAGCTCACTCGGACAGACCACTAACTATGGCTACACCTTC	CASSLGQTTNYGYTF
NA	TRBJ1-2	NA	TRBV12-3/TRBV12-4	TGTGCCATCTCTCCCGGATCTAACTATGGCTACACCTTC	CAISPGSNYGYTF
NA	TRBJ1-5	many	TRBV5-1	TGCGCCAGCAGCTTTGGGGGGCTGAGCAATCAGCCCCAGCATTTT	CASSFGGLSNQPQHF
NA	TRBJ2-2	many	TRBV9	TGTGCCAGCAGCATGATGGGACAATCGAACACCGGGGAGCTGTTTTTT	CASSMMGQSNTGELFF
NA	TRBJ1-1	few	TRBV6-2/TRBV6-3	TGTGCCAGCAGTTACTACCCCGGGACCATAAACACTGAAGCTTTCTTT	CASSYYPGTINTEAFF
NA	TRBJ2-7	once	TRBV7-9	TGTGCCAGCAGCGTAGGGGGAGGGGCCAGGAGGTCCTACGAGCAGTACTTC	CASSVGGGARRSYEQYF
NA	TRBJ1-2	many	TRBV4-1	TGCGCCAGCAGCCAAGGGCCCTATGGCTACACCTTC	CASSQGPYGYTF
NA	TRBJ2-2	many	TRBV6-2/TRBV6-3	TGTGCCAGCAACCGGGCAGGGTACACCGGGGAGCTGTTTTTT	CASNRAGYTGELFF
NA	TRBJ2-3	many	TRBV7-2	TGTGCCAGCAGCTCCGCGCTACACAATACGCAGTATTTT	CASSSALHNTQYF
NA	TRBJ1-2	many	TRBV29-1	TGCAGCGTTGATCAGCAGGGAACTAACTATGGCTACACCTTC	CSVDQQGTNYGYTF
NA	TRBJ1-1	many	TRBV15	TGTGCCACCAGCAGAGAGCGGCTGAGAGAAGCTTTCTTT	CATSRERLREAFF
NA	TRBJ2-5	many	TRBV20-1	TGCAGTGCTAGCTTACGTGGAAAAGAGACCCAGTACTTC	CSASLRGKETQYF
TRBD1	TRBJ2-4	many	TRBV28	TGTGCCAGCAGTCCTCTTGCCAAGACAGGGCTATTTGAAAACATTCAGTACTTC	CASSPLAKTGLFENIQYF
NA	TRBJ1-1	many	TRBV6-5	TGTGCCAGCAGTTACCGGGGCCTATCACTGTCGGACACTGAAGCTTTCTTT	CASSYRGLSLSDTEAFF
TRBD1	TRBJ2-7	many	TRBV3-1	TGTGCCAGCAGGACAGGGAACTACGAGCAGTACTTC	CASRTGNYEQYF
NA	TRBJ1-5	many	TRBV6-6	TGTGCCAGCAGCGAGACAGTCGCGGGCAATCAGCCCCAGCATTTT	CASSETVAGNQPQHF
TRBD1	TRBJ2-5	many	TRBV29-1	TGCAGCGTTGAGAGGGCAGGGGGCTTGATGGAGACCCAGTACTTC	CSVERAGGLMETQYF
TRBD1	TRBJ2-3	many	TRBV7-2	TGTGCCAGCAGCTCCCGCAGGGGGCGGGTCACAGATACGCAGTATTTT	CASSSRRGRVTDTQYF
NA	TRBJ1-5	many	TRBV20-1	TGCAGTGCTAGAGACCGCCCGGGACCTAGAGGCAATCAGCCCCAGCATTTT	CSARDRPGPRGNQPQHF
TRBD2	TRBJ2-7	many	TRBV7-2	TGTGCCAGCAGCTTAGATGCGGGGGGGCCGGTCGAGCAGTACTTC	CASSLDAGGPVEQYF
NA	TRBJ2-2	many	TRBV5-1	TGCGCCAGCAGCCGACCCCCCGGGGAGCTGTTTTTT	CASSRPPGELFF
NA	TRBJ2-1	many	TRBV9	TGTGCCAGCAACAAGATTGGAGTGAGTGGGAATGAGCAGTTCTTC	CASNKIGVSGNEQFF
NA	TRBJ2-7	many	TRBV20-1	TGCAGTCCGACAGCGATCTACGAGCAGTACTTC	CSPTAIYEQYF
NA	TRBJ1-5	many	TRBV3-1	TGTGCCAGCAGCCATGGGGGAGGGCAGCCCCAGCATTTT	CASSHGGGQPQHF
NA	TRBJ2-7	many	TRBV25-1	TGTGCCAGCAGTGAATATGGGTCAATCTACGAGCAGTACTTC	CASSEYGSIYEQYF
TRBD1	TRBJ2-7	many	TRBV5-1	TGCGCCAGCAGCCATAGACAGGGGTTATACGAGCAGTACTTC	CASSHRQGLYEQYF
TRBD1	TRBJ2-2	many	TRBV11-2	TGTGCCAGCAGCCTCCCCCAGGGGGACAGCCTCACCGGGGAGCTGTTTTTT	CASSLPQGDSLTGELFF
NA	TRBJ1-5	many	TRBV5-1	TGCGCCAGCAGCCCGTCGGGGGTCAGCAATCAGCCCCAGCATTTT	CASSPSGVSNQPQHF
TRBD1	TRBJ2-7	many	TRBV15	TGTGCCACCAGCAGGGGACAGCCCTACGAGCAGTACTTC	CATSRGQPYEQYF
TRBD1	TRBJ1-5	many	TRBV5-1	TGCGCCAGCAGTCAGGGGACAGGTGGCAATCAGCCCCAGCATTTT	CASSQGTGGNQPQHF
NA	TRBJ1-4	many	TRBV25-1	TGTGCCAGCCGTATACAAGGGGAAAAACTGTTTTTT	CASRIQGEKLFF
TRBD1	TRBJ2-1	many	TRBV7-2	TGTGCCAGCAGCTTAGGCAGGGGGCAATACAATGAGCAGTTCTTC	CASSLGRGQYNEQFF
NA	TRBJ2-6	many	TRBV15	TGTGCCACCAGCAGAGTTCAAGCTGGGGCCAACGTCCTGACTTTC	CATSRVQAGANVLTF
NA	TRBJ2-2	many	TRBV5-1	TGCGCCAGCAGCCGCATGGACGGCAGGGCCGGGGAGCTGTTTTTT	CASSRMDGRAGELFF
NA	TRBJ2-7	many	TRBV5-1	TGCGCCAGCAGCTTGGAGGGACGGAACTACGAGCAGTACTTC	CASSLEGRNYEQYF
NA	TRBJ2-3	many	TRBV20-1	TGCAGTGCTAGAGATAGTCTTCACGCCACAGATACGCAGTATTTT	CSARDSLHATDTQYF
TRBD1	TRBJ1-1	many	TRBV24-1	TGTGCCACCAGTTCCGGGACAGGCAACACTGAAGCTTTCTTT	CATSSGTGNTEAFF
TRBD2	TRBJ2-3	NA	TRBV7-9	TGTGCCAGCAGGGGACTAGCGGAGCCAGATACGCAGTATTTT	CASRGLAEPDTQYF
TRBD1	TRBJ1-3	many	TRBV5-1	TGCGCCAGCAGCTTGGTGGGCTCGGGACAGGGGCCTGGAAACACCATATATTTT	CASSLVGSGQGPGNTIYF
NA	TRBJ2-3	many	TRBV28	TGTGCCAGCAGTTTTCAGAGCACAGATACGCAGTATTTT	CASSFQSTDTQYF
NA	TRBJ2-3	many	TRBV5-5	TGTGCCAGCAGCTTGGTTCCTCTGGGCACAGATACGCAGTATTTT	CASSLVPLGTDTQYF
NA	TRBJ1-1	many	TRBV3-1	TGTGCCAGCAGCCTTTCCCCCAACACAGGGAGCACTGAAGCTTTCTTT	CASSLSPNTGSTEAFF
NA	TRBJ2-5	many	TRBV20-1	TGCAGTGCTAGACCGGGGGAGACCCAGTACTTC	CSARPGETQYF
NA	TRBJ2-5	many	TRBV6-5	TGTGCCAGCAGCTACCGGGGAGAGACCCAGTACTTC	CASSYRGETQYF